This T cell receptor beta chain was sequenced in a study of cytomegalovirus exposure and HLA in healthy donors. Findings of the study overall: Among TCR sequences, most were rare, though some public TCRs appeared in many donors.

The PCR ran on 60 Vbeta and 13 Jbeta primers. Profiled with immunoSEQ multiplex PCR; TCRdb holds only in-frame clones, not every one. Among some 150,000 clones, roughly 79% were seen once, and the ten largest hold approximately 6.9%. J gave up 0 bases and V 4 bases, and 5 bases lay outside the gene matches. Germline V lookup: CDR1 ENHRY, CDR2 SYGVKD. The CDR3 runs to 16 residues. About this clone: The antigen is unknown.

The rearrangement links TRBV10-3 to TRBJ2-3; 9 bases match TRBD2. The sample consisted of PBMCs. This TCR derives from a woman aged 40-49 years in good health and CMV-seropositive. CDR3 in amino acids: CAISVGSGGSTDTQYF. The CDR3 bases are TGTGCCATCAGTGTCGGTAGCGGGGGTAGCACAGATACGCAGTATTTT.